Each of the 22 T cell receptor beta chains below was sequenced from the same sample in a study of shared clonotypes between healthy human individuals. Method: immunoSEQ multiplex PCR; TCRdb's copy keeps in-frame clones and lacks some. The sample consists of approximately 940,000 clones, 76% of them appearing once. The sequenced material came from memory CD4+ T cells sorted from blood. Noted subset: CD45RA-negative fraction. All receptors come from a man aged 18 to 29 in good health.

The J gene is TRBJ2-7, the V gene TRBV5-4; 8 bases map to TRBD2. The CDR3 is 15 amino acids. The germline CDR1 and CDR2 sequences are SGHNT and YYREEE (reference sequence). The junction had 9 bases not matched to a gene; V was cut back by 0 bases and J by 7 bases. CDR3 DNA: TGTGCCAGCAGCTTGGATCGAGCGGGAGTCGGGGAGCAGTACTTC. As protein: CASSLDRAGVGEQYF.

The genes are TRBV5-1 and TRBJ2-1; a possible D gene is TRBD2 (6 bases). There are 15 residues in the CDR3. The germline gives CDR1 SGHRS, CDR2 YFSETQ. Trimming removed 0 bases at V and 7 bases at J, with 14 bases between. CDR3 DNA sequence: TGCGCCAGCAGCTTGGATCCGGGAGTCCAGAATGAGCAGTTCTTC. The encoded protein is CASSLDPGVQNEQFF.

This sequence joins TRBV5-6 and TRBJ1-6; 7 nucleotides agree with TRBD1. The germline gives CDR1 SGHDT, CDR2 YYEEEE. The CDR3 has 15 amino acids. With 5 bases clipped from V and 10 bases from J, the junction kept 12 bases outside the gene matches. Here the CDR3 DNA reads TGTGCCAGCAGTTCCCGGACAGGTGGGGGCTCACCCCTCCACTTT. Protein sequence: CASSSRTGGGSPLHF.

The chain has TRBV28 and TRBJ1-3; the D is unclear. The V end lost 6 bases, the J end lost 0 bases, and 15 bases lay between the germline ends. Germline V gene sequence: CDR1 MDHEN, CDR2 SYDVKM. The CDR3 is 16 residues long. For the CDR3, the DNA is TGTGCCAGCAGGGGTTCGGAGCGTTACTCTGGAAACACCATATATTTT. This gives the protein CASRGSERYSGNTIYF.

Note on this clone: Other DNA sequences in this sample translate to the same CDR3. CDR3 bases: TGTGCCAGCAGTGGACAGGGGAGTTCCTACGAGCAGTACTTC. Translated: CASSGQGSSYEQYF. The chain couples TRBV2 to TRBJ2-7; 8 positions match TRBD1. This CDR3 spans 14 amino acids. Trimming took 4 bases from V and 1 from J; bases not matched to a gene: 3. The germline V gene has CDR1 SNHLY and CDR2 FYNNEI.

The CDR3 region is CASSSASGGVVSVYEQYF. DNA of the CDR3: TGTGCCAGCAGCTCCGCTAGCGGGGGGGTGGTATCGGTCTACGAGCAGTACTTC. The V and J genes are TRBV7-2 and TRBJ2-7; the match to TRBD2 covers 12 bases. The V and J ends lost 4 bases and 3 bases, in that order; junction bases with no gene match: 13. Germline loops: CDR1 SGHTA, CDR2 FQGNSA. This CDR3 contains 18 residues.

J is TRBJ1-1 and V is TRBV7-6; no reliable D call. This CDR3 comprises 14 residues. V was clipped by 5 bases and J by 0 bases, with 10 bases between them. Germline V CDR1 and CDR2: SGHVS, FNYEAQ. This chain's CDR3 is CASSPTSLNTEAFF. CDR3 nucleotides: TGTGCCAGCAGCCCGACCAGCTTGAACACTGAAGCTTTCTTT.

The chain recombines TRBV28 with TRBJ1-1, with D possibly matching TRBD1 (5 bases). Between the trimmed V and J ends, which lost 3 bases and 2 bases, there was a span of 13 bases. Per the germline V gene, CDR1 is MDHEN and CDR2 is SYDVKM. This CDR3 contains 15 residues. The CDR3 is CASSLVRGTNTEAFF. CDR3 sequence (DNA): TGTGCCAGCAGTTTGGTGAGAGGGACCAACACTGAAGCTTTCTTT.

This clone was picked up a small number of times. The chain carries TRBV30 and TRBJ1-3; D is ambiguous. The CDR3 sequence is 16 residues long. The germline V and J ends were trimmed by 2 bases and 0 bases, with 14 bases remaining between them. Germline lookup yields CDR1 GTSNPN and CDR2 SVGIG (reference sequence). As DNA, the CDR3 is TGTGCCTGGAGTTCTGGACTCCTTAGCTCTGGAAACACCATATATTTT. Its protein is CAWSSGLLSSGNTIYF.

This rearrangement joins TRBV5-6 to TRBJ1-4; TRBD1 might be the D (5 bases). Germline V CDR1 and CDR2: SGHDT, YYEEEE. The CDR3 contains 17 residues. The V gene lost 1 base and the J gene lost 3 bases, with 16 bases spanning the gap. CDR3 sequence reads: CASSLWPGLGSNEKLFF. The CDR3 bases are TGTGCCAGCAGCTTGTGGCCGGGACTTGGGTCTAATGAAAAACTGTTTTTT.

The chain carries TRBV30 and TRBJ1-1; D is unresolved. Germline loops: CDR1 GTSNPN, CDR2 SVGIG (reference sequence). V dropped 1 base and J dropped 3 bases, with 9 bases sitting between them. The CDR3 contains 13 residues. The CDR3 loop is CAWSDSTDTEAFF. The CDR3 DNA follows: TGTGCCTGGAGTGACAGCACTGACACTGAAGCTTTCTTT.

This chain connects TRBV18 to TRBJ1-1; the match to TRBD1 covers 9 bases. The CDR3 covers 15 residues. Germline V gene sequence: CDR1 KGHSH, CDR2 LQKENI. V was clipped by 5 bases and J by 1 base; unmatched bases: 5. CDR3 bases: TGTGCCAGCTCATCGCCGGGACAGGGGAACACTGAAGCTTTCTTT. The encoded protein is CASSSPGQGNTEAFF. Combining the CDR3 with reference TRBV18 and TRBJ1-1 gives the whole variable domain NAGVMQNPRHLVRRRGQEARLRCSPMKGHSHVYWYRQLPEEGLKFMVYLQKENIIDESGMPKERFSAEFPKEGPSILRIQQVVRGDSAAYFCASSSPGQGNTEAFFGQGTRLTVV.

This sequence joins TRBV9 and TRBJ2-1; D not resolved. Germline assignment: CDR1 SGDLS and CDR2 YYNGEE. This CDR3 spans 13 amino acids. V was clipped by 8 bases and J by 3 bases, with 12 bases between them. Here the CDR3 DNA reads TGTGCCAGGAAGGCGGAACGCTACAATGAGCAGTTCTTC. Its protein product is CARKAERYNEQFF.

The CDR3 here is CASSVEEVSPLHF. CDR3 coding DNA: TGTGCCAGCAGTGTCGAGGAGGTTTCACCCCTCCACTTT. J is TRBJ1-6 and V is TRBV6-1; D ambiguous. With 4 bases removed from V and 9 bases from J, the gap between germline ends came to 10 bases. The CDR3 has 13 amino acids. From germline, CDR1 is MNHNS and CDR2 SASEGT.

The chain uses TRBV28 and TRBJ1-5, with TRBD1 as a possible D gene (5 bases). The CDR3 loop spans 13 amino acids. The germline V and J ends were trimmed by 3 bases and 7 bases, with 10 bases remaining between them. Germline lookup yields CDR1 MDHEN and CDR2 SYDVKM. CDR3 coding DNA: TGTGCCAGCAGTTTGGGACCAGGACAGCCCCAGCATTTT. The encoded protein is CASSLGPGQPQHF. Combining the CDR3 with reference TRBV28 and TRBJ1-5 gives the whole variable domain DVKVTQSSRYLVKRTGEKVFLECVQDMDHENMFWYRQDPGLGLRLIYFSYDVKMKEKGDIPEGYSVSREKKERFSLILESASTNQTSMYLCASSLGPGQPQHFGDGTRLSIL.

This clone has a handful of counts. The chain joins TRBV2 to TRBJ1-2; D call uncertain. This CDR3 spans 13 amino acids. Looked up from germline, CDR1 is SNHLY and CDR2 is FYNNEI. V was pared by 11 bases and J by 4 bases, with 17 bases between. CDR3 region: CAGSDGLFYGYTF. The DNA for the CDR3 is TGTGCCGGCTCCGATGGCCTTTTCTATGGCTACACCTTC.

J is TRBJ1-3 and V is TRBV6-5; a weak D match, TRBD1 (6 bases). Trimming shortened V by 7 bases and J by 6 bases, and 19 bases separated the two germline ends. The CDR3 is 15 amino acids. Per germline, CDR1 MNHEY and CDR2 SVGAGI. The CDR3 region is CASTRGGPGANTIYF. CDR3 nucleotide sequence: TGTGCCAGCACTCGCGGGGGACCGGGGGCAAACACCATATATTTT.

The genes are TRBV9 and TRBJ2-2, with 8 bases fitting TRBD1. The CDR3 loop spans 17 amino acids. CDR1 SGDLS and CDR2 YYNGEE come from the germline V gene. The V gene end was trimmed by 4 bases and the J gene end by 12 bases; junction bases not matched to a gene: 20. The CDR3 loop reads CASSPPSGTGTPAKLFF. CDR3 sequence (DNA): TGTGCCAGCAGCCCCCCTTCCGGGACAGGAACACCGGCGAAGCTGTTTTTT.

This clone was seen ten or more times. The chain employs TRBV7-8 and TRBJ2-2, with D possibly TRBD1 on 5 matching bases. Germline-derived CDR1 and CDR2 are SGHVS and FQNEAQ. This CDR3 region has 14 residues. The germline V and J ends were trimmed by 5 bases and 1 base, with 8 bases remaining between them. The CDR3 sequence: CASSPQGNTGELFF. As DNA, the CDR3 is TGTGCCAGCAGCCCCCAGGGGAACACCGGGGAGCTGTTTTTT.

This chain connects TRBV28 to TRBJ2-7; D is undetermined. The ends were cut back, 4 bases at V and 3 bases at J, with 4 bases in the middle. Germline V gene lookup returns CDR1 MDHEN and CDR2 SYDVKM. The CDR3 has 11 residues. The CDR3: CASSSVYEQYF. The CDR3, as DNA: TGTGCCAGCAGTTCAGTCTACGAGCAGTACTTC.

This chain links TRBV7-2 with TRBJ2-3; 10 nucleotides agree with TRBD2. CDR1 is SGHTA and CDR2 is FQGNSA in the germline V gene. V lost 3 bases to trimming and J lost 3 bases; unmatched junction nucleotides: 3. The CDR3 totals 15 residues. The CDR3 DNA sequence: TGTGCCAGCAGCTTCAGCGGGGGGGGGACAGATACGCAGTATTTT. This encodes CASSFSGGGTDTQYF.

This chain joins TRBV5-4 and TRBJ1-2, with 7 bases matching TRBD1. V lost 4 bases and J lost 1; bases outside the gene matches: 7. Per the germline V gene, CDR1 is SGHNT and CDR2 is YYREEE (reference sequence). The length of the CDR3 is 15 residues. The CDR3 loop reads CASSLRTGLNYGYTF. CDR3 bases: TGTGCCAGCAGCCTCCGGACAGGCCTTAACTATGGCTACACCTTC.